The next 15 T cell receptor beta chains were all read from a single sample in a study of beta chain features in type 1 diabetes. Overall study findings and caveats: TCRB CDR3 length was moderately but significantly reduced in all four CD4+ subsets of Type 1 diabetes patients.

Their cognate antigens are unknown. Sequenced material consisted of expressed TCRB transcripts (all of the isolated RNA was reverse transcribed). The method was immunoSEQ multiplex PCR; TCRdb's version includes in-frame clones alone and lacks a portion of them. This sample has around 650,000 clones, with 9.5% to 15% found just once. Material for sequencing was naive CD4+ T cells from blood. These TCRs come from a man between 25 and 39 years old with type 1 diabetes.

This chain connects TRBV7-2 to TRBJ2-4; no firm D call. From germline, CDR1 is SGHTA and CDR2 FQGNSA. V lost 2 bases, J lost 3 bases, and 5 bases lay in between. This CDR3 region has 13 residues. Here the CDR3 reads CASSLTGKNIQYF. The CDR3 DNA sequence: TGTGCCAGCAGCTTAACGGGCAAAAACATTCAGTACTTC.

The genes are TRBV5-4 and TRBJ2-1, with TRBD2 matching 11 bases. The germline V gene encodes CDR1 SGHNT and CDR2 YYREEE (reference sequence). The CDR3 contains 15 residues. The ends lost 3 bases at V and 7 bases at J; junction bases unmatched: 6. CDR3 bases: TGTGCCAGCAGCTCACTAGCGGGGGAGGCGAATGAGCAGTTCTTC. This gives the protein CASSSLAGEANEQFF.

The chain recombines TRBV15 with TRBJ2-7, with D perhaps matching TRBD2 (6 bases). The CDR3 is 17 residues long. Per the germline V gene, CDR1 is LNHNV and CDR2 is YYDKDF (reference sequence). With 0 bases removed from V and 3 bases from J, the gap between germline ends came to 18 bases. The CDR3 nucleotides read TGTGCCACCAGCAGAGATACGAGGAGGACTACCTTCTACGAGCAGTACTTC. Its protein is CATSRDTRRTTFYEQYF.

V gene TRBV7-2 combines with J gene TRBJ2-3; D is unclear. CDR3 length: 12 residues. Trimming shortened V by 5 bases and J by 3 bases, and 6 bases separated the two germline ends. Looked up from germline, CDR1 is SGHTA and CDR2 is FQGNSA. In nucleotides, the CDR3 is TGTGCCAGCAGCCAATTAACAGATACGCAGTATTTT. Translation: CASSQLTDTQYF.

This clone was found a few times. The chain carries TRBV30 and TRBJ2-7; TRBD2 might be the D (6 bases). Per germline, CDR1 GTSNPN and CDR2 SVGIG (reference sequence). V was cut by 8 bases and J by 6 bases, with 17 bases left in between. The CDR3 is made up of 12 amino acids. In DNA, the CDR3 is TGTGCCGCGACCCGGGACGGGAGCGAGCAGTACTTC. It encodes CAATRDGSEQYF.

This clone was counted only a few times. V is TRBV7-2 and J is TRBJ2-5, with no clear D. Trimming shortened V by 5 bases and J by 5 bases, and 21 bases separated the two germline ends. Germline loops: CDR1 SGHTA, CDR2 FQGNSA. The CDR3 contains 16 residues. The CDR3 loop is CASSHRRPNNGETQYF. The CDR3 DNA follows: TGTGCCAGCAGCCATCGGCGCCCGAATAACGGGGAGACCCAGTACTTC.

The rearrangement links TRBV5-4 to TRBJ2-3; 9 positions agree with TRBD2. V dropped 2 bases and J dropped 7; count of bases not matched to a gene: 8. The CDR3 has 15 residues. Per the germline V gene, CDR1 is SGHNT and CDR2 is YYREEE (reference sequence). CDR3 sequence: CASSFQAGGAYTQYF. CDR3 DNA: TGTGCCAGCAGCTTCCAAGCGGGGGGTGCCTATACGCAGTATTTT.

This clone was seen a few times. The V and J genes are TRBV7-3 and TRBJ1-6, with 7 bases fitting TRBD1. V lost 3 bases to trimming and J lost 7 bases; unmatched junction nucleotides: 3. The CDR3 runs to 14 residues. The germline gives CDR1 SGHTA, CDR2 FQGTGA. The DNA of the CDR3 is TGTGCCAGCAGCTTTGCGGGACAGAATTCACCCCTCCACTTT. Protein sequence: CASSFAGQNSPLHF.

The genes are TRBV4-3 and TRBJ2-7, with TRBD2 matching over 8 bases. CDR3 size: 18 residues. In germline, CDR1 is LGHNA, CDR2 YSLEER. Trimming at V came to 0 bases and at J to 5 bases, leaving 15 bases not matched to a gene. This CDR3 is CASSQEVGGGLVRHEQYF. DNA of the CDR3: TGCGCCAGCAGCCAAGAAGTTGGCGGGGGGCTGGTACGACACGAGCAGTACTTC.

The chain carries TRBV9 and TRBJ2-3, with D uncertain. CDR3 length: 15 residues. In germline, CDR1 is SGDLS, CDR2 YYNGEE. V lost 0 bases and J lost 5, with 13 bases in between. CDR3 in amino acids: CASSVAIPWRDTQYF. CDR3 coding DNA: TGTGCCAGCAGCGTAGCAATTCCCTGGAGAGATACGCAGTATTTT.

The chain employs TRBV25-1 and TRBJ1-6; 7 bases map to TRBD1. Germline V gene lookup returns CDR1 MGHDK and CDR2 SYGVNS. After removal of 7 bases from V and 5 bases from J, the junction contained 11 bases not matched to a gene. The CDR3 runs to 16 residues. For the CDR3, the DNA is TGTGCCAGCATAGGGGGCACAGGGGCCAATAATTCACCCCTCCACTTT. Translation gives CASIGGTGANNSPLHF. Together with reference TRBV25-1 and TRBJ1-6, the CDR3 gives the full variable domain: EADIYQTPRYLVIGTGKKITLECSQTMGHDKMYWYQQDPGMELHLIHYSYGVNSTEKGDLSSESTVSRIRTEHFPLTLESARPSHTSQYLCASIGGTGANNSPLHFGNGTRLTVT.

The table lists this clone with a few counts. V is TRBV9 and J is TRBJ2-7; 10 bases match TRBD1. V trimming: 4 bases; J trimming: 6 bases; junction bases outside the gene matches: 4. This CDR3 contains 13 residues. Germline lookup yields CDR1 SGDLS and CDR2 YYNGEE. CDR3 bases: TGTGCCAGCAGCACAGGACAGGGGGTCGAGCAGTACTTC. The encoded protein is CASSTGQGVEQYF.

This chain joins TRBV15 and TRBJ2-3; D call uncertain. V lost 4 bases and J 5 bases, leaving 7 bases between the germline ends. Germline assignment: CDR1 LNHNV and CDR2 YYDKDF (reference sequence). The length of the CDR3 is 12 residues. The DNA of the CDR3 is TGTGCCACCAGCACATTTCGAGATACGCAGTATTTT. This translates into CATSTFRDTQYF.

V and J are TRBV4-3 and TRBJ2-7; D tentatively fits TRBD1 or TRBD2 (6 bases each). Germline V gene data show CDR1 as LGHNA and CDR2 as YSLEER. The CDR3 length is 15 residues. The V and J ends lost 4 bases and 3 bases respectively, with 16 bases between them. CDR3 sequence (DNA): TGCGCCAGCAGCCCAGGGGCAGCGGGCATCTACGAGCAGTACTTC. Translation gives CASSPGAAGIYEQYF.

Notes on this clone: The identical CDR3 is also encoded by other nucleotide sequences in the sample. V usage is TRBV30 and J usage is TRBJ1-2; no reliable D call. Per germline, CDR1 GTSNPN and CDR2 SVGIG (reference sequence). The CDR3 loop spans 14 amino acids. Trimming removed 3 bases from V and 0 bases from J, with 11 bases in between. CDR3 residues: CAWSRTATNYGYTF. DNA of the CDR3: TGTGCCTGGAGCCGCACAGCCACTAACTATGGCTACACCTTC.